A single sample is the source of the 16 T cell receptor beta chains below, sequenced in a study of T cell responses to AZD1222 COVID-19 vaccine. The assay was immunoSEQ multiplex PCR, and TCRdb's table has in-frame clones only and misses some. The sample has approximately 120,000 clones, less than 95% seen once; the top ten hold about 7%. Here the sequenced sample was peripheral blood, taken on day 0 of AZD1222 vaccination. The receptors were gathered from an adult in good health.

The chain is built from TRBV28 and TRBJ2-5, with unresolved D. The germline V gene encodes CDR1 MDHEN and CDR2 SYDVKM. The ends were cut back, 8 bases at V and 2 bases at J, with 9 bases in the middle. The CDR3 contains 12 residues. This chain's CDR3 is CASGLVQETQYF. The CDR3 DNA reads TGTGCCAGCGGCCTAGTTCAAGAGACCCAGTACTTC.

The genes are TRBV7-2 and TRBJ2-1; 10 nucleotides agree with TRBD1. The germline V gene has CDR1 SGHTA and CDR2 FQGNSA. The trim removed 6 bases at V and 7 bases at J, leaving 6 bases unmatched. The CDR3 spans 14 residues. The CDR3: CASSLRDRGNEQFF. CDR3 sequence (DNA): TGTGCCAGCAGTCTCCGGGACAGGGGAAATGAGCAGTTCTTC.

The CDR3 loop reads CASSNRLAGGPDTQYF. The CDR3 DNA sequence: TGTGCCAGCAGCAATCGACTAGCGGGAGGGCCGGATACGCAGTATTTT. V and J are TRBV3-1 (or the pseudogene TRBV3-2) and TRBJ2-3; TRBD2 aligns across 14 bases. Per germline, CDR1 LGHDT and CDR2 YNNKEL (reference sequence). Germline trimming cut 5 bases from V and 6 bases from J; bases unmatched to any gene: 7. The CDR3 runs 16 residues.

The chain carries TRBV9 and TRBJ2-1; 10 bases are a match to TRBD2. V was pared by 0 bases and J by 8 bases, with 8 bases of the junction left unmatched. Germline V gene sequence: CDR1 SGDLS, CDR2 YYNGEE. The CDR3 sequence is 16 residues long. The CDR3 DNA is TGTGCCAGCAGCGTAGGATTAGCGGGAGGTCGGGATGAGCAGTTCTTC. This sequence encodes CASSVGLAGGRDEQFF.

The CDR3 protein is CSVVRDTEAFF. The CDR3 DNA sequence: TGCAGCGTTGTCAGGGACACTGAAGCTTTCTTT. The V and J genes are TRBV29-1 and TRBJ1-1, with D possibly matching TRBD1 (5 bases). The V gene's germline CDR1 is SQVTM and CDR2 ANQGSEA. The CDR3 is made up of 11 amino acids. Between the trimmed V and J ends, which lost 4 bases and 3 bases, there was a span of 6 bases. Combining the CDR3 with reference TRBV29-1 and TRBJ1-1 gives the whole variable domain SAVISQKPSRDICQRGTSLTIQCQVDSQVTMMFWYRQQPGQSLTLIATANQGSEATYESGFVIDKFPISRPNLTFSTLTVSNMSPEDSSIYLCSVVRDTEAFFGQGTRLTVV.

The chain recombines TRBV9 with TRBJ2-1; D might be TRBD2 (5 bases). Germline CDR1 is SGDLS and CDR2 is YYNGEE. The CDR3 totals 13 residues. The germline V and J ends were trimmed by 4 bases and 6 bases, with 11 bases remaining between them. The CDR3 nucleotides read TGTGCCAGCAGCCCCAACAGCGGCAATGAGCAGTTCTTC. Amino acids: CASSPNSGNEQFF.

V usage is TRBV7-9 and J usage is TRBJ2-6; D ambiguous. The CDR3 consists of 15 residues. V shed 3 bases and J shed 2 bases, with 8 bases lying between them. Per the germline V gene, CDR1 is SEHNR and CDR2 is FQNEAQ (reference sequence). CDR3 residues: CASSFSETGANVLTF. In DNA form, the CDR3 reads TGTGCCAGCAGCTTCTCAGAAACTGGGGCCAACGTCCTGACTTTC.

The chain recombines TRBV6-5 with TRBJ1-5; no clear D gene. Trimming left V 6 bases short and J 2 bases short, with 14 bases between. The CDR3 extends over 15 amino acids. The germline V gene has CDR1 MNHEY and CDR2 SVGAGI. CDR3 sequence (DNA): TGTGCCAGCAGCCGGACCCTCGGGGGCAATCAGCCCCAGCATTTT. Its protein product is CASSRTLGGNQPQHF.

The CDR3: CASSLAGGGAEAFF. CDR3 DNA sequence: TGCGCCAGCAGCTTGGCCGGAGGGGGCGCTGAAGCTTTCTTT. V usage is TRBV5-1 and J usage is TRBJ1-1, with 7 bases that match TRBD1. Germline assignment: CDR1 SGHRS and CDR2 YFSETQ. This CDR3 region has 14 residues. J gave up 6 bases and V 0 bases, and 5 bases lay outside the gene matches.

This chain joins TRBV15 and TRBJ2-5; D gene uncertain. Per the germline V gene, CDR1 is LNHNV and CDR2 is YYDKDF (reference sequence). The CDR3 sequence is 12 residues long. Trimming cost V 7 bases and J 1 base, with 7 bases left between them. The CDR3 bases are TGTGCCACCAACGCAGGCCAAGAGACCCAGTACTTC. It codes for CATNAGQETQYF.

This chain joins TRBV4-1 and TRBJ2-1; 8 bases are shared with TRBD2. Per germline, CDR1 MGHRA and CDR2 YSYEKL. The CDR3 spans 17 residues. Trimming cost V 0 bases and J 8 bases; bases outside gene matches: 12. CDR3 protein: CASSQDPTGGLLDEQFF. The CDR3 DNA follows: TGCGCCAGCAGCCAAGATCCTACGGGAGGGCTCCTCGATGAGCAGTTCTTC.

This chain joins TRBV28 and TRBJ1-3; D call uncertain. The V end was cut by 4 bases, the J end by 0 bases, with 7 bases between. This CDR3 has 14 amino acids. Germline loops: CDR1 MDHEN, CDR2 SYDVKM. The CDR3 is CASSSTASGNTIYF. The CDR3 bases are TGTGCCAGCAGTTCTACAGCCTCTGGAAACACCATATATTTT.

In DNA form, the CDR3 reads TGTGCCAGCAGCCTCTTACAGGGGGGCACTGAAGCTTTCTTT. It yields the protein CASSLLQGGTEAFF. The gene calls are TRBV6-5 and TRBJ1-1; 8 bases are shared with TRBD1. J gave up 4 bases and V 6 bases, and 7 bases lay outside the gene matches. Germline-derived CDR1 and CDR2 are MNHEY and SVGAGI. The CDR3 loop spans 14 amino acids.

The rearrangement links TRBV6-1 to TRBJ1-5; 9 bases line up with TRBD1. CDR3 size: 17 residues. From germline, CDR1 is MNHNS and CDR2 SASEGT. Trimming removed 3 bases from V and 1 base from J; junction bases left unmatched: 7. The CDR3 DNA sequence: TGTGCCAGCAGTGACCCGGGACAGGGAGGGAGCAATCAGCCCCAGCATTTT. Translating gives CASSDPGQGGSNQPQHF.

The chain recombines TRBV27 with TRBJ1-1; tentative D call: TRBD1 (5 bases). Germline V lookup: CDR1 MNHEY, CDR2 SMNVEV (reference sequence). The V and J ends lost 6 bases and 3 bases respectively, with 26 bases between them. The CDR3 spans 18 residues. The CDR3 protein is CASSPSLLGEVGYTEAFF. CDR3 DNA: TGTGCCAGCAGCCCCTCACTCCTAGGGGAGGTGGGATACACTGAAGCTTTCTTT.

Note on this clone: The junction differs from germline at one of its ends, possibly a read error. The chain couples TRBV6-5 to TRBJ2-3; 11 positions agree with TRBD1. CDR3 size: 14 residues. Germline CDR1 is MNHEY and CDR2 is SVGAGI. The CDR3 DNA reads TGTGCCAGCACTTACGGACAGGGGGCAAATACGCAGTATTTT. Amino acid sequence: CASTYGQGANTQYF.